This TCR beta chain was sequenced for a study of response to subunit inactivated influenza vaccine. Study outcomes and limitations: Authors suggested each seasonal influenza vaccination recruits few new T cells.

V lost 3 bases, J lost 7 bases, and 13 bases lay in between. The CDR3 has 13 amino acids. Germline CDR1 is SNHLY and CDR2 is FYNNEI. On this clonotype: Its antigen is as yet unknown.

MiXCR, run by TCRdb on the RT-PCR reads, gives a single entry per CDR3 protein. This sample carries about 520,000 distinct CDR3 sequences, approximately 6.9% of them seen once, and the ten largest clones take under 15%. Sequenced material: PBMCs from blood, taken about 24 months after vaccination. This clonotype was obtained from a man between 50 and 70 years old who received an inactivated influenza vaccine. The V gene is TRBV2, the J gene TRBJ2-7; D not resolved. The chain's CDR3 is CASSEGTVREQYF. CDR3 DNA: TGTGCCAGCAGTGAGGGTACGGTAAGGGAGCAGTACTTC.